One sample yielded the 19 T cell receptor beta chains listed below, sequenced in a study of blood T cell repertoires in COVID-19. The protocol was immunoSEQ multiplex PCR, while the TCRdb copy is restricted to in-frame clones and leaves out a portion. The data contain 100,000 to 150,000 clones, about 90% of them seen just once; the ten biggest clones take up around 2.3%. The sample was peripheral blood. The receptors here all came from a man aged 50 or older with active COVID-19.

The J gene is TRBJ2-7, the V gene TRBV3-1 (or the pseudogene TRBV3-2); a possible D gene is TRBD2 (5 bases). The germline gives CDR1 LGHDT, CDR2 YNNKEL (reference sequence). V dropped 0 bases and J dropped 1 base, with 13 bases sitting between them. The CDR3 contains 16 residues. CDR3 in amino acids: CASSQEGSAGSYEQYF. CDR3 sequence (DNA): TGTGCCAGCAGCCAAGAGGGTAGCGCCGGATCCTACGAGCAGTACTTC.

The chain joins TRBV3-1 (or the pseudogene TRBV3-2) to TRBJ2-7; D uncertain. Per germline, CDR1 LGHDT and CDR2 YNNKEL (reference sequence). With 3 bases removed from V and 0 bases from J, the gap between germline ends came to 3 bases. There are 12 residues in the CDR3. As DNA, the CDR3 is TGTGCCAGCAGCCAGAGCTCCTACGAGCAGTACTTC. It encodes CASSQSSYEQYF.

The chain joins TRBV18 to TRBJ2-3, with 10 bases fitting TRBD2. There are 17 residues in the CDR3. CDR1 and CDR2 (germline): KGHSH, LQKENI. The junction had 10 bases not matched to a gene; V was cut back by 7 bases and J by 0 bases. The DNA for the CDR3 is TGTGCCAGCTTCCCGGCTAGCGGGGGCTTTAGCACAGATACGCAGTATTTT. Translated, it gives CASFPASGGFSTDTQYF.

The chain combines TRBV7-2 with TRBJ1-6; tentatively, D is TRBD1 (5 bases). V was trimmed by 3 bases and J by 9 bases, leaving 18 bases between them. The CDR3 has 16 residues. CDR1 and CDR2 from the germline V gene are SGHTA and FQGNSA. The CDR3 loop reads CASSFNSGRVASPLHF. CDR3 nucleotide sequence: TGTGCCAGCAGCTTCAACTCGGGCAGGGTGGCTTCACCCCTCCACTTT.

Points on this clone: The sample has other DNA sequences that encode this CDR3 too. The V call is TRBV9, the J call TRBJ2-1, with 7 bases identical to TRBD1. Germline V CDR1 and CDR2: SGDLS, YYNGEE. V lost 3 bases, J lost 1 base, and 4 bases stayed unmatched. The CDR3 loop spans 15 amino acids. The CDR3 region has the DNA TGTGCCAGCAGCGCCCGGGACAGTTCCTACAATGAGCAGTTCTTC. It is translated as CASSARDSSYNEQFF.

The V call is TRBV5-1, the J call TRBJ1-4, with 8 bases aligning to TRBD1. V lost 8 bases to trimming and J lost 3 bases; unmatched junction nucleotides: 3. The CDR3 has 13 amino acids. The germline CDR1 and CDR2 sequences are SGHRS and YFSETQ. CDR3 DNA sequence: TGCGCCAGGGGCAGGGGGCCTAATGAAAAACTGTTTTTT. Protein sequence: CARGRGPNEKLFF. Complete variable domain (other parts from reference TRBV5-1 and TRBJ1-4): KAGVTQTPRYLIKTRGQQVTLSCSPISGHRSVSWYQQTPGQGLQFLFEYFSETQRNKGNFPGRFSGRQFSNSRSEMNVSTLELGDSALYLCARGRGPNEKLFFGSGTQLSVL.

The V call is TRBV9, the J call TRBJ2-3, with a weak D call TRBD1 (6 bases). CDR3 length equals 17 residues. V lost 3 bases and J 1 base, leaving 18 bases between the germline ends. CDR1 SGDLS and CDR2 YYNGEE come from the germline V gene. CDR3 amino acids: CASSDRTAAWGTDTQYF. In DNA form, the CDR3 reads TGTGCCAGCAGCGATAGGACAGCGGCCTGGGGCACAGATACGCAGTATTTT. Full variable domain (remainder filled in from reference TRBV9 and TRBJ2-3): DSGVTQTPKHLITATGQRVTLRCSPRSGDLSVYWYQQSLDQGLQFLIQYYNGEERAKGNILERFSAQQFPDLHSELNLSSLELGDSALYFCASSDRTAAWGTDTQYFGPGTRLTVL.

The CDR3 spells CASSSGTSGGAFETQYF. DNA of the CDR3: TGTGCCAGCAGCTCCGGGACTAGCGGGGGGGCCTTCGAGACCCAGTACTTC. The V and J genes are TRBV11-3 and TRBJ2-5; 16 bases agree with TRBD2. This CDR3 has 17 amino acids. J gave up 5 bases and V 4 bases, and 7 bases lay outside the gene matches. The germline V gene encodes CDR1 SGHNT and CDR2 YENEEA.

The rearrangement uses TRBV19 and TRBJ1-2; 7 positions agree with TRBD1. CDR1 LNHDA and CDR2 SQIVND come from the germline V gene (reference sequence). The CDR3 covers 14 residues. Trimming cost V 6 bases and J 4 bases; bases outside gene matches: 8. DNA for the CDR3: TGTGCCAGTAGGCCTACAGGGGTAATCTATGGCTACACCTTC. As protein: CASRPTGVIYGYTF.

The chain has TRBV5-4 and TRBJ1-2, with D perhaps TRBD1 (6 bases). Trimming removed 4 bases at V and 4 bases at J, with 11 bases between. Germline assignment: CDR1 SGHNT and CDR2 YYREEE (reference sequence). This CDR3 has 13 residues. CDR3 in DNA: TGTGCCAGCAGCAAGGACAGCTTCTATGGCTACACCTTC. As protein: CASSKDSFYGYTF.

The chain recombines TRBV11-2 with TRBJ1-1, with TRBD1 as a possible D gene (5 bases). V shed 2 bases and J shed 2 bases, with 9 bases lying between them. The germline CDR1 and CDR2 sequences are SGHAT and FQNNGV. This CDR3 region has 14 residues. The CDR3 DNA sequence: TGTGCCAGCAGCTTACAACAGGTAAACACTGAAGCTTTCTTT. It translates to CASSLQQVNTEAFF.

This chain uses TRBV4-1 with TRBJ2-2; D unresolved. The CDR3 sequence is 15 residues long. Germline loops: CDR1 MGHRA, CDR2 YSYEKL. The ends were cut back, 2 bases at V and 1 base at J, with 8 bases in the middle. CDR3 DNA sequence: TGCGCCAGCAGCCAAATAACAGTGAACACCGGGGAGCTGTTTTTT. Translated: CASSQITVNTGELFF.

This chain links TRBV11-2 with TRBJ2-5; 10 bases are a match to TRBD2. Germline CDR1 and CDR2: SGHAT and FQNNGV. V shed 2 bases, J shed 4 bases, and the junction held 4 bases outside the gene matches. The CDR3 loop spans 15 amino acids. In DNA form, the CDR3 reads TGTGCCAGCAGCTTAAATGTAGCGGGGGGAGAGACCCAGTACTTC. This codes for CASSLNVAGGETQYF.

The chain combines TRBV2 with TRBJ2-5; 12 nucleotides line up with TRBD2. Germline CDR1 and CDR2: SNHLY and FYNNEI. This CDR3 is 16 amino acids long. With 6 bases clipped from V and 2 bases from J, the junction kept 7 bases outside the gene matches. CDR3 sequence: CASSDALAGGQETQYF. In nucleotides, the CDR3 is TGTGCCAGCAGCGACGCGCTAGCGGGGGGGCAAGAGACCCAGTACTTC.

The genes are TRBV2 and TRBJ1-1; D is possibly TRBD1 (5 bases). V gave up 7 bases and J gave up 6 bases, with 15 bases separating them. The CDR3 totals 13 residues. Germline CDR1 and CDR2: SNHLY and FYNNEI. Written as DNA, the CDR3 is TGTGCCAGCACGGTCAGGGCTGTCGCTGAAGCTTTCTTT. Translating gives CASTVRAVAEAFF.

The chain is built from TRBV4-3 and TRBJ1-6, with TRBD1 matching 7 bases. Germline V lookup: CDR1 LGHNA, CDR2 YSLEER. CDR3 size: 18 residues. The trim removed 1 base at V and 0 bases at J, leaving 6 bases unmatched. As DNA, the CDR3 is TGCGCCAGCAGCCAAGCCCGGACAGGCAGCTCCTATAATTCACCCCTCCACTTT. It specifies CASSQARTGSSYNSPLHF.

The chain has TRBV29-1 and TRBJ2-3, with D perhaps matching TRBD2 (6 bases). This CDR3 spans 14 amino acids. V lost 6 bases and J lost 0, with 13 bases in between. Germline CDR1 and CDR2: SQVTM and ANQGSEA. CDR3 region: CSVAGTLSTDTQYF. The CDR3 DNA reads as TGCAGCGTGGCCGGGACTCTTAGCACAGATACGCAGTATTTT.

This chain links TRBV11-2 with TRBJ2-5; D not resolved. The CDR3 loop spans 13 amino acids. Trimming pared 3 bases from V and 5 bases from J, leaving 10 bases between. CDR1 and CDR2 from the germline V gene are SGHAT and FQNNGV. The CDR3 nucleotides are TGTGCCAGCAGCTTGCCGGGTCGTGAGACCCAGTACTTC. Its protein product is CASSLPGRETQYF.

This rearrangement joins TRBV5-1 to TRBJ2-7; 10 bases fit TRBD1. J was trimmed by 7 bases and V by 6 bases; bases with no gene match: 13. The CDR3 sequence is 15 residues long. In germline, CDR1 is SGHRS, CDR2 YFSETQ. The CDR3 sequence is CASTPDAGQGIEQYF. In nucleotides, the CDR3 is TGCGCCAGCACCCCCGATGCGGGACAGGGGATAGAGCAGTACTTC.